This TCR beta chain was observed in a study of CD8+CD57+ T cells in acquired aplastic anemia. Study summary: Sorting CD4+ and CD8+ cells gave DNA averaging about 3.1 ug.

Genomic DNA, the template, was used for profiling of the TCR beta VDJ and CDR3. In TCRdb, the reads were re-called with MiXCR into one record per CDR3 protein. The sample lists under 350,000 distinct CDR3 sequences, under 60% occurring once. Trimming left V 3 bases short and J 4 bases short, with 13 bases between. CDR1 is SGHTA and CDR2 is FQGNSA in the germline V gene. The CDR3 extends over 15 amino acids. Before being chosen for sequencing, patients had shown CD8+CD57+ cell expansion by flow cytometry. The chain employs TRBV7-2 and TRBJ2-1; D possibly uses TRBD1 or TRBD2 (5 bases each). The receptor comes from a human donor with aplastic anemia. Sequenced sample: sorted CD4+, CD8+, or CD8+CD57+ T cells (not recorded which) from PBMCs. The chain's CDR3 is CASSFTGLQYNEQFF. In DNA, the CDR3 is TGTGCCAGCAGCTTTACGGGGCTGCAATACAATGAGCAGTTCTTC.